These 13 T cell receptor beta chains share one sample of origin, sequenced in a study of cytomegalovirus exposure and HLA in healthy donors. PCR was performed using 60 Vbeta and 13 Jbeta primers. Only in-frame clones appear in the TCRdb table, and some are missing; sequencing was by immunoSEQ multiplex PCR. The sample shows 150,000 or so clones, around 80% of them seen only once. Sequencing input: PBMCs. These TCRs come from a man aged 18 to 35 in good health and CMV-seropositive.

In this sample, this clone turned up once. The chain combines TRBV7-2 with TRBJ2-3; D gene ambiguous. CDR3 size: 13 residues. V was clipped by 3 bases and J by 6 bases, with 10 bases between them. Germline lookup yields CDR1 SGHTA and CDR2 FQGNSA. The CDR3 reads CASSFSGRDTQYF. As DNA, the CDR3 is TGTGCCAGCAGCTTTTCCGGTCGGGATACGCAGTATTTT.

The chain combines TRBV19 with TRBJ2-4, with 7 bases identical to TRBD1. Looked up from germline, CDR1 is LNHDA and CDR2 is SQIVND (reference sequence). The CDR3 runs 13 residues. J lost 6 bases, V lost 7 bases, and 6 bases had no gene match. CDR3 coding DNA: TGTGCCAGTATTCCCCGGGACAGAAACATTCAGTACTTC. This codes for CASIPRDRNIQYF.

J is TRBJ2-3 and V is TRBV7-6; TRBD2 agrees at 16 bases. CDR1 is SGHVS and CDR2 is FNYEAQ in the germline V gene. Losses at the gene ends were 5 bases for V and 1 base for J; bases not matched to a gene: 6. The length of the CDR3 is 18 residues. The CDR3 DNA reads as TGTGCCAGCAGCCAGGGGACTAGCGGGAGGGGGGGCACAGATACGCAGTATTTT. Residues: CASSQGTSGRGGTDTQYF.

This clone has a single count. The chain joins TRBV11-1 to TRBJ2-2; 9 nucleotides align to TRBD1. Germline trimming cut 6 bases from V and 2 bases from J; bases unmatched to any gene: 13. The CDR3 contains 18 residues. Per germline, CDR1 SGHAT and CDR2 FQDESV (reference sequence). The CDR3 DNA sequence: TGTGCCAGCAGTTTACGGGGACAGGGCCCCCTTAACACCGGGGAGCTGTTTTTT. Translating it yields CASSLRGQGPLNTGELFF.

The chain couples TRBV28 to TRBJ1-2; 8 nucleotides agree with TRBD1. The V segment lost 6 bases and the J segment 8 bases; nucleotides outside the gene matches: 8. The CDR3 contains 13 residues. The germline V gene has CDR1 MDHEN and CDR2 SYDVKM. The chain's CDR3 is CASRPTGAIGYTF. DNA for the CDR3: TGTGCCAGCAGGCCGACAGGGGCGATCGGCTACACCTTC.

The J gene is TRBJ2-5, the V gene TRBV28, with a possible D match to TRBD1 (6 bases). The CDR3 has 16 residues. The germline V gene has CDR1 MDHEN and CDR2 SYDVKM. Trimming stripped 5 bases from V and 4 bases from J, with 20 bases between. The chain's CDR3 is CASSPRDLGQLETQYF. The DNA of the CDR3 is TGTGCCAGCAGTCCGCGTGACCTAGGACAGTTAGAGACCCAGTACTTC.

This clone came up once. The chain is built from TRBV6-6 and TRBJ1-1; 10 nucleotides match TRBD1. Germline CDR1 and CDR2: MNHNY and SVGAGI (reference sequence). The V and J ends lost 5 bases and 4 bases, in that order; junction bases with no gene match: 7. CDR3 size: 15 residues. The CDR3 loop reads CASSTRQGALTEAFF. CDR3 DNA: TGTGCCAGCAGTACAAGACAGGGGGCGCTCACTGAAGCTTTCTTT.

This chain links TRBV11-3 with TRBJ1-2, with D maybe TRBD1 (6 bases). V dropped 5 bases and J dropped 2 bases, with 6 bases sitting between them. CDR1 is SGHNT and CDR2 is YENEEA in the germline V gene. CDR3 length: 12 amino acids. The chain's CDR3 is CASSQGNYGYTF. In DNA form, the CDR3 reads TGTGCCAGCAGCCAGGGGAACTATGGCTACACCTTC.

The rearrangement links TRBV27 to TRBJ2-7, with TRBD1 identical over 9 bases. Germline CDR1 reads MNHEY; CDR2 reads SMNVEV (reference sequence). The J segment lost 5 bases and the V segment lost 7 bases, leaving 9 bases of the junction unmatched. There are 14 residues in the CDR3. Here the CDR3 DNA reads TGTGCCAGCAAAACAGGGGGCGTTCAAAACGAGCAGTACTTC. Translation: CASKTGGVQNEQYF.

This clone has a single count. The chain couples TRBV4-1 to TRBJ2-2; the match to TRBD1 covers 7 bases. The V and J ends lost 2 bases and 6 bases, in that order; junction bases with no gene match: 0. This CDR3 has 13 residues. Germline CDR1 MGHRA, CDR2 YSYEKL. The CDR3 reads CASSQQGAGELFF. The CDR3 bases are TGCGCCAGCAGCCAACAGGGGGCCGGGGAGCTGTTTTTT.

This rearrangement joins TRBV19 to TRBJ1-4; D is undetermined. The CDR3 is 14 residues long. Deletions cut 4 bases from V and 0 bases from J, with 6 bases between. Germline V gene lookup returns CDR1 LNHDA and CDR2 SQIVND (reference sequence). The CDR3 DNA reads TGTGCCAGTAGTACCCGCGCAACTAATGAAAAACTGTTTTTT. Protein: CASSTRATNEKLFF.

The rearrangement joins TRBV28 to TRBJ1-2, with 8 bases identical to TRBD1. Per germline, CDR1 MDHEN and CDR2 SYDVKM. Unmatched junction bases numbered 13, after V lost 5 bases and J lost 8 bases. The CDR3 loop spans 15 amino acids. CDR3 nucleotide sequence: TGTGCCAGCAGTCCCCAGACAGGGGCGCTTAGAGGCTACACCTTC. Its translation: CASSPQTGALRGYTF.

The rearrangement links TRBV5-8 to TRBJ2-1, with D hard to call. Trimming shortened V by 10 bases and J by 0 bases, and 11 bases separated the two germline ends. The V gene's germline CDR1 is SGHTS and CDR2 YDEGEE. The CDR3 extends over 13 amino acids. CDR3 region: CALPESSYNEQFF. CDR3 DNA: TGTGCCCTCCCTGAGAGCTCCTACAATGAGCAGTTCTTC. The full variable domain, completed using reference TRBV5-8 and TRBJ2-1, is EAGVTQSPTHLIKTRGQQATLRCSPISGHTSVYWYQQALGLGLQFLLWYDEGEERNRGNFPPRFSGRQFPNYSSELNVNALELEDSALYLCALPESSYNEQFFGPGTRLTVL.